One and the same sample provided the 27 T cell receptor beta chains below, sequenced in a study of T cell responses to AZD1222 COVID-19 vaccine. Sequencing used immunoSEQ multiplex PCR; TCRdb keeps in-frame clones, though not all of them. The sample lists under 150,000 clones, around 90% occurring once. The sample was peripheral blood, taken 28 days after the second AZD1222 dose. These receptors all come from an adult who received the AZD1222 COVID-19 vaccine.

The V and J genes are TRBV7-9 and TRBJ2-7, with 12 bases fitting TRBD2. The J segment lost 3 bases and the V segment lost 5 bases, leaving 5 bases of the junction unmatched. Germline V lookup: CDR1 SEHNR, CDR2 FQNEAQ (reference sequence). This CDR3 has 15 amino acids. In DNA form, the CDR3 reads TGTGCCAGCAGCCCCCGGACTAGCGGGAACTACGAGCAGTACTTC. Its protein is CASSPRTSGNYEQYF.

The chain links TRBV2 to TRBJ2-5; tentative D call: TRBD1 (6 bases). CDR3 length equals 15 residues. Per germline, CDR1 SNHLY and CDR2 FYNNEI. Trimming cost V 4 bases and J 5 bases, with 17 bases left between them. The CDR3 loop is CASSADRPKRETQYF. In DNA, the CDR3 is TGTGCCAGCAGTGCCGACAGGCCAAAACGGGAGACCCAGTACTTC.

The CDR3 nucleotides are TGTGCCTGGAGCCCCGGGGCTAGCGGGGGGCACGGGGAGCTGTTTTTT. Residues: CAWSPGASGGHGELFF. The chain has TRBV30 and TRBJ2-2, with 11 bases fitting TRBD2. Losses at the gene ends were 3 bases for V and 7 bases for J; bases not matched to a gene: 10. The germline V gene has CDR1 GTSNPN and CDR2 SVGIG (reference sequence). The CDR3 totals 16 residues. Filled out from reference TRBV30 and TRBJ2-2, the complete variable domain reads SQTIHQWPATLVQPVGSPLSLECTVEGTSNPNLYWYRQAAGRGLQLLFYSVGIGQISSEVPQNLSASRPQDRQFILSSKKLLLSDSGFYLCAWSPGASGGHGELFFGEGSRLTVL.

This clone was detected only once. For the CDR3, the DNA is TGTGCCAGCACTACAGGGGGGGTAGGAGATACGCAGTATTTT. Translating gives CASTTGGVGDTQYF. The chain combines TRBV28 with TRBJ2-3; tentative D call: TRBD1 (8 bases). This CDR3 spans 14 amino acids. Trimming left V 7 bases short and J 5 bases short, with 16 bases between. Germline V gene data show CDR1 as MDHEN and CDR2 as SYDVKM.

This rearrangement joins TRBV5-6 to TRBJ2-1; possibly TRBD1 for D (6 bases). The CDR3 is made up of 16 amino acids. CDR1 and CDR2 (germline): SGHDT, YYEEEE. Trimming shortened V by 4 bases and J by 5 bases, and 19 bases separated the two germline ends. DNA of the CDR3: TGTGCCAGCAGCCTACAGGGTAACCTTGTCCACAATGAGCAGTTCTTC. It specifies CASSLQGNLVHNEQFF. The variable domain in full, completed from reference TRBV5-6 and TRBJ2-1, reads DAGVTQSPTHLIKTRGQQVTLRCSPKSGHDTVSWYQQALGQGPQFIFQYYEEEERQRGNFPDRFSGHQFPNYSSELNVNALLLGDSALYLCASSLQGNLVHNEQFFGPGTRLTVL.

CDR3 protein: CASSYKGHEQYF. As DNA, the CDR3 is TGTGCCAGCAGTTACAAGGGACACGAGCAGTACTTC. The chain employs TRBV6-2 or TRBV6-3 and TRBJ2-7; D possibly uses TRBD1 or TRBD2 (5 bases each). Germline assignment: CDR1 MNHEY and CDR2 SVGEGT. Trimming left V 2 bases short and J 5 bases short, with 7 bases between. The length of the CDR3 is 12 residues.

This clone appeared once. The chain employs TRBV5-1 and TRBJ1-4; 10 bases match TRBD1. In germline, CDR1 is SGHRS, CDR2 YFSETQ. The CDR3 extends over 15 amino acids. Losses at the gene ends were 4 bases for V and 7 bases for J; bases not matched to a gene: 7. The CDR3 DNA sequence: TGCGCCAGCAGCGATCGGGACAGGGGAAGTGAAAAACTGTTTTTT. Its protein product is CASSDRDRGSEKLFF.

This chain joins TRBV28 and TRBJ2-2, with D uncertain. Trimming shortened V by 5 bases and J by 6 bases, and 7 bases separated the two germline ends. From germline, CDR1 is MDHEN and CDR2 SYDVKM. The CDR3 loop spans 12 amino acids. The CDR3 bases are TGTGCCAGCAGTCCTGCTGCCGGGGAGCTGTTTTTT. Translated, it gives CASSPAAGELFF. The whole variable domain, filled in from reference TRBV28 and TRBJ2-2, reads DVKVTQSSRYLVKRTGEKVFLECVQDMDHENMFWYRQDPGLGLRLIYFSYDVKMKEKGDIPEGYSVSREKKERFSLILESASTNQTSMYLCASSPAAGELFFGEGSRLTVL.

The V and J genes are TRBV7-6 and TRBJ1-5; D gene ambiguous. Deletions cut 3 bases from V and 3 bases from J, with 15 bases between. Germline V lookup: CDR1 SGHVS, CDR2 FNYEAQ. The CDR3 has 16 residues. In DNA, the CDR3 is TGTGCCAGCAGCTTGTATGAGACAAACGTCAATCAGCCCCAGCATTTT. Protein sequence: CASSLYETNVNQPQHF. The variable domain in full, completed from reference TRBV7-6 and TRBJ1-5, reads GAGVSQSPRYKVTKRGQDVALRCDPISGHVSLYWYRQALGQGPEFLTYFNYEAQQDKSGLPNDRFSAERPEGSISTLTIQRTEQRDSAMYRCASSLYETNVNQPQHFGDGTRLSIL.

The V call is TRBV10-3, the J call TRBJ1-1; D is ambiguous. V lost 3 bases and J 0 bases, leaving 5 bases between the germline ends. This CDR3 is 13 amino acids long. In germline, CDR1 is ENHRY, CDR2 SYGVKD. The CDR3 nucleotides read TGTGCCATCAGTGACGGACTGAACACTGAAGCTTTCTTT. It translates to CAISDGLNTEAFF.

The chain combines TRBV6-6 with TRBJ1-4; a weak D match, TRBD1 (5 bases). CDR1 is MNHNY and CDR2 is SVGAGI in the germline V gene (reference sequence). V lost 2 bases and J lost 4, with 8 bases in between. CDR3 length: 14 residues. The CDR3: CASSYGGYNEKLFF. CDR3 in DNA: TGTGCCAGCAGTTACGGGGGGTATAATGAAAAACTGTTTTTT.

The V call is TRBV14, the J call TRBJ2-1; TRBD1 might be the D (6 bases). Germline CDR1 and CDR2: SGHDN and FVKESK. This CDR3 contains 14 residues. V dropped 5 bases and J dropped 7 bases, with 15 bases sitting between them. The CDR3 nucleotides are TGTGCCAGCAGCATGCAGGGGTACGGGAATGAGCAGTTCTTC. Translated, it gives CASSMQGYGNEQFF.

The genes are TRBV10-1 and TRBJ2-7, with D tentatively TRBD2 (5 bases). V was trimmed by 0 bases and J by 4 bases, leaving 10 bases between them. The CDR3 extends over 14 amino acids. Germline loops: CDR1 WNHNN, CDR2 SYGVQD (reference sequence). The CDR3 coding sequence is TGCGCCAGCAGTGAGTCGACCGGGGAGTACGAGCAGTACTTC. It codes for CASSESTGEYEQYF.

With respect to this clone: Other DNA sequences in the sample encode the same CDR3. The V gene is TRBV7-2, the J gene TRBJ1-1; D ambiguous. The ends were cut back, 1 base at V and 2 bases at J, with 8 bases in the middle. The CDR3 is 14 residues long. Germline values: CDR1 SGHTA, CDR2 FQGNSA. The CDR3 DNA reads TGTGCCAGCAGCTTAGGCGGAGTAAACACTGAAGCTTTCTTT. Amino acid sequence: CASSLGGVNTEAFF.

The CDR3 sequence: CASSIDREGTEAFF. CDR3 bases: TGTGCCAGTAGTATAGACAGGGAGGGCACTGAAGCTTTCTTT. The gene calls are TRBV19 and TRBJ1-1; D is possibly TRBD1 (5 bases). Germline V gene lookup returns CDR1 LNHDA and CDR2 SQIVND (reference sequence). This CDR3 contains 14 residues. V was clipped by 0 bases and J by 4 bases, with 9 bases between them.

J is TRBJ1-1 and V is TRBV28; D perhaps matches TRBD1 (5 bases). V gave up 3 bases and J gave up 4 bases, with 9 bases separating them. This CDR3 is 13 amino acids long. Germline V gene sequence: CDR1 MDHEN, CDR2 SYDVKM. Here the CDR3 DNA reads TGTGCCAGCAGTTTTACGGGGGGCACTGAAGCTTTCTTT. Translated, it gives CASSFTGGTEAFF.

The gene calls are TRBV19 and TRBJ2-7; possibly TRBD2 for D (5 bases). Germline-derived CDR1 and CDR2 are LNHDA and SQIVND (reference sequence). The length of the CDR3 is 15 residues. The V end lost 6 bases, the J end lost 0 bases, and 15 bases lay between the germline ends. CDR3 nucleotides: TGTGCCAGTAGCGACGGGATCACCTCCTCCTACGAGCAGTACTTC. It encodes CASSDGITSSYEQYF.

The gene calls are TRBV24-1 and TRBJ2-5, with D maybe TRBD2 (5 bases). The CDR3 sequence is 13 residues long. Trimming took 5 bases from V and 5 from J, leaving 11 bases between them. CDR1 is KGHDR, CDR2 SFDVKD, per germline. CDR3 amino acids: CATSGPGGETQYF. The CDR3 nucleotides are TGTGCCACCAGTGGGCCGGGCGGGGAGACCCAGTACTTC.

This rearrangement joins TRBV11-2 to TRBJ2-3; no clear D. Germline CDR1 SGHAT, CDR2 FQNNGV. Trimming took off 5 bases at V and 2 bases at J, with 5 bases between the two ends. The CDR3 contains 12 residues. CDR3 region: CASSQTTDTQYF. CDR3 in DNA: TGTGCCAGCAGCCAAACCACAGATACGCAGTATTTT.

CDR3 sequence: CAISETGTGDGYTF. The CDR3 DNA reads as TGTGCCATCAGTGAGACCGGGACAGGGGATGGCTACACCTTC. The chain joins TRBV10-3 to TRBJ1-2, with TRBD1 matching 10 bases. The CDR3 spans 14 residues. From germline, CDR1 is ENHRY and CDR2 SYGVKD. The V gene end was trimmed by 2 bases and the J gene end by 6 bases; junction bases not matched to a gene: 3.

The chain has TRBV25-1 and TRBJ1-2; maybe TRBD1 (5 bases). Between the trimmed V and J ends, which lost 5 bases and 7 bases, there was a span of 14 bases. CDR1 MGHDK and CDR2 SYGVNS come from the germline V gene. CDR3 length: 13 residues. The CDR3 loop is CASSRGLSSGYTF. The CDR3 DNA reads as TGTGCCAGCAGTCGGGGACTGTCAAGTGGCTACACCTTC.

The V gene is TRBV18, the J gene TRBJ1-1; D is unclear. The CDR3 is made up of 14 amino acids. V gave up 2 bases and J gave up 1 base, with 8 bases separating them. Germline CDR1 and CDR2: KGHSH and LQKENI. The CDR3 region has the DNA TGTGCCAGCTCACCATTGACGGCGAACACTGAAGCTTTCTTT. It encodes CASSPLTANTEAFF.

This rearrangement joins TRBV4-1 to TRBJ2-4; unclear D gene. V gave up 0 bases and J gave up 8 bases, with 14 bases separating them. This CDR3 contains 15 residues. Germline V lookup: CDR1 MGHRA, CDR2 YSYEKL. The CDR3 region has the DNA TGCGCCAGCAGCCAAGAACCGAGGCGGTTGGACATTCAGTACTTC. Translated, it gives CASSQEPRRLDIQYF.

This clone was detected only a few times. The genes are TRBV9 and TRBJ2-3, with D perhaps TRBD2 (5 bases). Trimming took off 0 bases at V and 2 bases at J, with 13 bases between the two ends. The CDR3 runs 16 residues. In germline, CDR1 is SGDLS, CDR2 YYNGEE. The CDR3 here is CASSVGMSGFTDTQYF. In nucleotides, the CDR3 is TGTGCCAGCAGCGTAGGGATGTCGGGGTTCACAGATACGCAGTATTTT.

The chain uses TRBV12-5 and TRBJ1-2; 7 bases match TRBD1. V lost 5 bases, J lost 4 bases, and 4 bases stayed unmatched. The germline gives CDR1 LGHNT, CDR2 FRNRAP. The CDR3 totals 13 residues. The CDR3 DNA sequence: TGTGCTAGTGGTCGGACAGGACTCTATGGCTACACCTTC. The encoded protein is CASGRTGLYGYTF.

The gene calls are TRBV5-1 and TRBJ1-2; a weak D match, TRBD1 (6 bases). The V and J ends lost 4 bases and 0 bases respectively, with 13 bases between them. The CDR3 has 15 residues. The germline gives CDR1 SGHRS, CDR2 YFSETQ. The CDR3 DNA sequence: TGCGCCAGCAGCCTCAACGGACAGACTAACTATGGCTACACCTTC. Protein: CASSLNGQTNYGYTF.

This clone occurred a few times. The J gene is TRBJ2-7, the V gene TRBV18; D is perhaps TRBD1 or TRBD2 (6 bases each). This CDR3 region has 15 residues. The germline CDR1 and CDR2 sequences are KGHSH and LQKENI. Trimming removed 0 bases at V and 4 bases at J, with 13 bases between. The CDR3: CASSPPSGADYEQYF. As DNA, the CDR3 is TGTGCCAGCTCACCACCGTCGGGGGCTGATTACGAGCAGTACTTC.